This T cell receptor (beta chain) was obtained from a study of blood T cell repertoires in COVID-19. Here immunoSEQ multiplex PCR was the method, and the copy in TCRdb shows in-frame clones only, minus some. The sample holds approximately 170,000 clones, roughly 78% seen once. The germline gives CDR1 SGHRS, CDR2 YFSETQ. Trimming took 0 bases from V and 2 from J, leaving 10 bases between them. This CDR3 is 15 amino acids long. This sequence joins TRBV5-1 and TRBJ2-3, with D possibly matching TRBD2 (5 bases). This TCR derives from a woman aged 70 to 79 in a cohort exposed to, infected with or recovered from COVID-19 (not recorded which). The specimen sequenced was PBMCs or T cells enriched from blood (not recorded which). The CDR3 is CASSLAAGSTDTQYF. The DNA of the CDR3 is TGCGCCAGCAGCTTGGCTGCGGGCTCCACAGATACGCAGTATTTT.